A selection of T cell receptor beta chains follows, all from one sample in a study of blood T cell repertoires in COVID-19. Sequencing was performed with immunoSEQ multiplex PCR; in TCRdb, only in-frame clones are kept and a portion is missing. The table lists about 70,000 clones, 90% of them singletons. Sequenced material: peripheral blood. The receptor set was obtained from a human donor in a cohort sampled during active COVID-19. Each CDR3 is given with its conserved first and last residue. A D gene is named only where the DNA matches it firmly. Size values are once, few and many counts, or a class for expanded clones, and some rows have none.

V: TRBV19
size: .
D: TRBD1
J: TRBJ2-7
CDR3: CASSGQGGAYEQYF

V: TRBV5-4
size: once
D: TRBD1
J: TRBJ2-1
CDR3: CASSLLQGAQDFDEQFF

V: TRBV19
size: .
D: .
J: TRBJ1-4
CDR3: CASSSGMAGEKLFF

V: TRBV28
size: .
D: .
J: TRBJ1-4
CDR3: CASSLGGAREKLFF

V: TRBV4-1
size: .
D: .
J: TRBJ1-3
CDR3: CASSQEGTFGNTIYF

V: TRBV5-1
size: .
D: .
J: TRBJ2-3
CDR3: CASSPGSPTDTQYF

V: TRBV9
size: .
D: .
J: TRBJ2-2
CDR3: CASSASTGELFF

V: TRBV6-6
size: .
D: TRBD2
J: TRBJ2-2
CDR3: CASSYLAGDTGELFF

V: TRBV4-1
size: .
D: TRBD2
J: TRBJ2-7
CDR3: CASSQEWGGAYEQYF

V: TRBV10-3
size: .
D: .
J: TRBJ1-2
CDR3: CAINTGSTGQGLDGYTF

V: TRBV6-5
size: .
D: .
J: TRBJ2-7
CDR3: CASRADSYEQYF

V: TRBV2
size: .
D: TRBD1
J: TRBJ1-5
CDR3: CASRSTGSNQPQHF

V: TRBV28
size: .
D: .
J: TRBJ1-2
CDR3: CASSPETVGYTF

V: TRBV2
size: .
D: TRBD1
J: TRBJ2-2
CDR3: CASSLRQGGRTGELFF

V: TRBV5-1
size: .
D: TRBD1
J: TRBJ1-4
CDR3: CASSTGQVLNEKLFF

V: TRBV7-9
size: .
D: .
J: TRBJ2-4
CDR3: CASSLVLEGPYF

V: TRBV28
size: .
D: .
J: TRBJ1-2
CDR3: CASSSPGLAGTNYGYTF

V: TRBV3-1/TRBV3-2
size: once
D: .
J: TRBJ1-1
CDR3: CASSQGSLGAFF

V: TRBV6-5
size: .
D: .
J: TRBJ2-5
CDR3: CASSYDRGARETQYF

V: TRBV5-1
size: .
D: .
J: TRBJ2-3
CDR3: CASSTGDTDTQYF

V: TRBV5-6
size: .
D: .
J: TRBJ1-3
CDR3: CASNPGGSGNTIYF

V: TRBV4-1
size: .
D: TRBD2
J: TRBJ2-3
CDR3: CASSPGLAGGPSTDTQYF

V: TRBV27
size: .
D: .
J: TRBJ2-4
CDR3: CASSPLGTPSDIQYF

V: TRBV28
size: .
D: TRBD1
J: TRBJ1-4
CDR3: CASSSSGTGREKLFF

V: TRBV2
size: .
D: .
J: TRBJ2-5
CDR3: CAVTKGRMSEETQYF

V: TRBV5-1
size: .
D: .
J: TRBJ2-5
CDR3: CASSLGQAQETQYF

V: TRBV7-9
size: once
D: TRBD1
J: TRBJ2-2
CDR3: CASNPRWGGTGDTGELFF

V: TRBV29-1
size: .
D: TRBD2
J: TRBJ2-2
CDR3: CSVGTSGRLYEELFF

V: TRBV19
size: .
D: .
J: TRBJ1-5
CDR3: CASSPTQSNQPQHF

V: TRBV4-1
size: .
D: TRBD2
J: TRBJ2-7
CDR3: CASSQDWVGGVSGYEQYF

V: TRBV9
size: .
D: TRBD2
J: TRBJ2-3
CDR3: CASSDDPGTSGRLSTDTQYF

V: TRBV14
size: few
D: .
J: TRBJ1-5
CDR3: CASSQGFTGYSNQPQHF

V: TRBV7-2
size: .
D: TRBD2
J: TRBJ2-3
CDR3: CASSLGTSGVTDTQYF

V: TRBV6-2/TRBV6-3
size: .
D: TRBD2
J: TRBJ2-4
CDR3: CASSYSAGGGAKNIQYF

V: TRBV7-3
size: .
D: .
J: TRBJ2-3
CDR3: CASSLASRETDTQYF

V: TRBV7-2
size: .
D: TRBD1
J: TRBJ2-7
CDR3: CASSAGTAYEQYF

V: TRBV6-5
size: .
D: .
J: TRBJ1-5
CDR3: CASREGNQPQHF

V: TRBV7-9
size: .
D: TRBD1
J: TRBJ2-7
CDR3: CASSLRTGDGYEQYF

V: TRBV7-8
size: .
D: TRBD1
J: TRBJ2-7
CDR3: CASSPPGTGPYEQYF

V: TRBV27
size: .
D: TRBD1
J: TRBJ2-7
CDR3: CASSLSARGTHYEQYF

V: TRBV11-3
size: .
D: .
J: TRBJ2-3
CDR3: CASSANTDTQYF

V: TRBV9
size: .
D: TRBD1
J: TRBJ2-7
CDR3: CASSVGNRGYEQYF

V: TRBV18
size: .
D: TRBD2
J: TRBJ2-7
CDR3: CASSPRGGTEQYF

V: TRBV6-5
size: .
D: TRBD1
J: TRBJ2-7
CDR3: CATPTGARYEQYF

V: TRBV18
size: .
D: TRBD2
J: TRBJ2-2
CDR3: CASSDGTSGRSNTGELFF

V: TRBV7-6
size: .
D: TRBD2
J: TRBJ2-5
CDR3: CASSLTPWSGRKETQYF

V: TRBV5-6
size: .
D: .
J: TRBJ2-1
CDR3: CASSLGQLGRQFF

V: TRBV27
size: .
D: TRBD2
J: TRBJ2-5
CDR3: CASGLAGAQETQYF

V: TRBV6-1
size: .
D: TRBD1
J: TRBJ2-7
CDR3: CASREAYGTGKPGPRYEQYF

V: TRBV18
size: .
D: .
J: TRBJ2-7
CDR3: CASSPPGGEQYF

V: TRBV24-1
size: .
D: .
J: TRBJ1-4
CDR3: CATSDRGDEKLFF

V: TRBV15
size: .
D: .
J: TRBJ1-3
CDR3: CATSRVQGYTIYF

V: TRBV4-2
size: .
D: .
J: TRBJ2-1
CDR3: CASSQDQGTSYNEQFF

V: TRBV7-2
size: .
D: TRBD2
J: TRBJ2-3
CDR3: CASSGGLAEFTQYF

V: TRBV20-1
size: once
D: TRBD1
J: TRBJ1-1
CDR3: CSASRTGGEAFF

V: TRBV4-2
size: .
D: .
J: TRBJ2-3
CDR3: CASSQEATRTDTQYF

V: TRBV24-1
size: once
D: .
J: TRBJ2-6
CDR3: CATSGPGLSVSGANVLTF